The 27 T cell receptor beta chains listed next were all sequenced from one sample in a study of regulatory T cells in long-lasting Graves disease. CDR3-region Arm-PCR and iRepertoire HTBI primers produced the TCR beta libraries. TCRdb itself ran the multiplex PCR reads through MiXCR, one entry per CDR3 protein. Among roughly 450,000 distinct CDR3 sequences listed, around 20% were seen once. The time point: persistent/refractory GD, antithyroid drugs over 5 years with positive TRAb. Generation of the TCR library employed RNA extracted from PBMCs. This material consisted of peripheral blood mononuclear cells (PBMCs), taken when the disease was refractory, from a patient treated with antithyroid drugs. The receptors were sampled from a female donor with Graves disease.

This clonotype was seen ten or more times. This chain uses TRBV20-1 with TRBJ2-5, with 15 bases identical to TRBD2. Per the germline V gene, CDR1 is DFQATT and CDR2 is SNEGSKA (reference sequence). This CDR3 is 16 amino acids long. The junction had 4 bases not matched to a gene; V was cut back by 3 bases and J by 2 bases. CDR3 DNA: TGCAGTGCTAGTCCCGGACTAGCGGGAGGGCAAGAGACCCAGTACTTC. Its translation: CSASPGLAGGQETQYF.

The chain combines TRBV9 with TRBJ1-1; D is unclear. The CDR3 contains 15 residues. Trimming took off 0 bases at V and 7 bases at J, with 16 bases between the two ends. Germline assignment: CDR1 SGDLS and CDR2 YYNGEE. This chain's CDR3 is CASSVGSYPGIEAFF. CDR3 coding DNA: TGTGCCAGCAGCGTAGGGTCTTACCCAGGTATTGAAGCTTTCTTT.

This sequence joins TRBV20-1 and TRBJ2-3, with 8 nucleotides matching TRBD2. The junction had 9 bases not matched to a gene; V was cut back by 7 bases and J by 0 bases. Germline loops: CDR1 DFQATT, CDR2 SNEGSKA (reference sequence). The CDR3 runs to 15 residues. The CDR3 protein is CSGAPGLVSTDTQYF. The DNA of the CDR3 is TGCAGTGGAGCACCGGGACTAGTAAGCACAGATACGCAGTATTTT.

There are a few counts of this clonotype. J is TRBJ1-2 and V is TRBV7-9, with D possibly being TRBD1 (5 bases). V lost 9 bases and J lost 6, with 20 bases in between. The CDR3 has 14 amino acids. Per germline, CDR1 SEHNR and CDR2 FQNEAQ (reference sequence). CDR3 nucleotide sequence: TGTGCCAGTACCGCGGGGGTGAATTTGCATGGCTACACCTTC. Translating gives CASTAGVNLHGYTF.

This clonotype showed up many times. CDR3 region: CASSYSGTVNYGYTF. The CDR3 DNA is TGTGCCAGCAGTTACTCGGGGACAGTTAACTATGGCTACACCTTC. The chain joins TRBV6-5 to TRBJ1-2; 7 positions agree with TRBD1. With V trimmed by 0 bases and J by 1 base, 2 bases remained unmatched. Germline V gene data show CDR1 as MNHEY and CDR2 as SVGAGI. This CDR3 spans 15 amino acids.

This clonotype has at least ten counts. V gene TRBV2 combines with J gene TRBJ2-2, with 16 bases matching TRBD2. Germline V lookup: CDR1 SNHLY, CDR2 FYNNEI. CDR3 length: 17 residues. Trimming cost V 6 bases and J 5 bases; bases outside gene matches: 6. CDR3 region: CASSERGLAGGTGELFF. CDR3 nucleotides: TGTGCCAGCAGCGAACGGGGACTAGCGGGAGGGACCGGGGAGCTGTTTTTT.

This clonotype was counted only a few times. This chain joins TRBV7-9 and TRBJ2-7; no clear D. This CDR3 is built from 15 residues. Germline CDR1 reads SEHNR; CDR2 reads FQNEAQ (reference sequence). V gave up 1 base and J gave up 0 bases, with 10 bases separating them. CDR3 in DNA: TGTGCCAGCAGCTTAGGACAAAAGAGCTCCTACGAGCAGTACTTC. Translation gives CASSLGQKSSYEQYF.

This chain uses TRBV4-3 with TRBJ2-1, with 7 bases matching TRBD2. CDR3 length: 18 amino acids. V trimming: 4 bases; J trimming: 6 bases; junction bases outside the gene matches: 18. Per the germline V gene, CDR1 is LGHNA and CDR2 is YSLEER. Here the CDR3 reads CASSPYPGTTSPRNEQFF. CDR3 nucleotide sequence: TGCGCCAGCAGCCCCTATCCCGGGACTACCAGTCCTCGCAATGAGCAGTTCTTC.

This clonotype has ten or more counts. The chain has TRBV2 and TRBJ2-6, with TRBD1 identical over 11 bases. V gave up 8 bases and J gave up 2 bases; unmatched junction bases: 5. The CDR3 runs 16 residues. From germline, CDR1 is SNHLY and CDR2 FYNNEI. CDR3 coding DNA: TGTGCCAGCCACCGGGGACAGGGGGCTGGGGCCAACGTCCTGACTTTC. As protein: CASHRGQGAGANVLTF.

This clonotype was recorded at least ten times. V usage is TRBV29-1 and J usage is TRBJ1-1, with D hard to call. Trimming took off 6 bases at V and 5 bases at J, with 10 bases between the two ends. The CDR3 consists of 11 residues. The germline V gene encodes CDR1 SQVTM and CDR2 ANQGSEA. In nucleotides, the CDR3 is TGCAGCGTCGGGGTGGGGACTGAAGCTTTCTTT. Translated: CSVGVGTEAFF.

As to this clonotype: Given a much more abundant clone one base away, this may be a read error. The chain carries TRBV5-6 and TRBJ1-5, with 7 positions matching TRBD1. The CDR3 sequence is 16 residues long. The V gene's germline CDR1 is SGHDT and CDR2 YYEEEE. This chain's CDR3 is CASSLEAGGAHQLQHF. The CDR3 DNA is TGTGCCAGCAGCTTGGAGGCAGGGGGGGCACATCAGCTCCAGCATTTT.

This clonotype was seen a few times. The genes are TRBV29-1 and TRBJ1-1; D remains unclear. The CDR3 is 12 amino acids. V lost 6 bases to trimming and J lost 0 bases, with 8 bases between them. Germline V lookup: CDR1 SQVTM, CDR2 ANQGSEA. The CDR3 coding sequence is TGCAGCGTGCAACAGATGAACACTGAAGCTTTCTTT. Residues: CSVQQMNTEAFF.

As regards this clonotype: This clone may be a read error of a much larger clone one base away. The rearrangement joins TRBV7-8 to TRBJ1-2; unclear D gene. V lost 7 bases and J 6 bases, leaving 12 bases between the germline ends. The length of the CDR3 is 12 residues. From germline, CDR1 is SGHVS and CDR2 FQNEAQ. The DNA for the CDR3 is TGTGCCAGCACCAACCCGGGGAATGGCTACACCTTC. It encodes CASTNPGNGYTF.

Worth noting for this clonotype: This may arise from a read error, as a much more abundant clone is one base away. This sequence joins TRBV29-1 and TRBJ2-7; TRBD2 is a possible D gene (7 bases). Trimming removed 0 bases at V and 6 bases at J, with 12 bases between. The germline CDR1 and CDR2 sequences are SQVTM and ANQGSEA. The CDR3 is 13 amino acids. CDR3 region: CSVEEVGGGEQYF. The DNA of the CDR3 is TGCAGCGTTGAAGAGGTAGGGGGGGGCGAGCAGTACTTC.

V gene TRBV28 combines with J gene TRBJ2-3; D is undetermined. CDR3 length: 13 residues. The germline V gene encodes CDR1 MDHEN and CDR2 SYDVKM. Trimming cost V 2 bases and J 4 bases, with 7 bases left between them. The CDR3 coding sequence is TGTGCCAGCAGTTTAGCAGGCCCAGATACGCAGTATTTT. This sequence encodes CASSLAGPDTQYF.

The J gene is TRBJ2-7, the V gene TRBV12-3 or TRBV12-4, with no clear D. Trimming removed 6 bases from V and 7 bases from J, with 16 bases in between. This CDR3 comprises 13 residues. CDR3 amino acids: CASSATRTGEQYF. CDR3 bases: TGTGCCAGCAGCGCGACCCGGACCGGGGAGCAGTACTTC.

This clonotype came up many times. The gene calls are TRBV27 and TRBJ2-7, with unresolved D. Per germline, CDR1 MNHEY and CDR2 SMNVEV (reference sequence). V was shortened by 3 bases and J by 0 bases, with 12 bases between the two germline ends. The CDR3 extends over 15 amino acids. Written as DNA, the CDR3 is TGTGCCAGCAGTTTGATCGGCGCCGGCTCCTACGAGCAGTACTTC. It translates to CASSLIGAGSYEQYF.

The chain is built from TRBV7-2 and TRBJ2-2, with TRBD2 as a possible D gene (6 bases). Trimming shortened V by 3 bases and J by 0 bases, and 8 bases separated the two germline ends. The CDR3 is made up of 15 amino acids. Germline assignment: CDR1 SGHTA and CDR2 FQGNSA. The CDR3: CASSFVAANTGELFF. Here the CDR3 DNA reads TGTGCCAGCAGCTTCGTAGCGGCGAACACCGGGGAGCTGTTTTTT.

Of note for this clonotype: A much larger clone is a single base away; this may be a read error. The gene calls are TRBV5-6 and TRBJ2-7; perhaps TRBD1 as D (6 bases). The CDR3 length is 13 residues. CDR1 SGHDT and CDR2 YYEEEE come from the germline V gene. V was pared by 4 bases and J by 1 base, with 9 bases between. CDR3 region: CASSNRDSYEQYF. The DNA of the CDR3 is TGTGCCAGCAGCAACAGGGATTCCTACGAGCAGTACTTC.

A few counts support this clonotype. J is TRBJ1-6 and V is TRBV4-2; possibly TRBD1 for D (6 bases). V was shortened by 3 bases and J by 4 bases, with 10 bases between the two germline ends. CDR1 is LGHNA and CDR2 is YNFKEQ in the germline V gene. The CDR3 totals 15 residues. CDR3 bases: TGTGCCAGCAGCCAGACGGACAGTTATAATTCACCCCTCCACTTT. It encodes CASSQTDSYNSPLHF.

This CDR3 reads CASSLKLGDSEAFF. The CDR3 DNA reads as TGTGCCAGCAGCCTAAAACTGGGAGACAGCGAAGCTTTCTTT. The chain has TRBV7-6 and TRBJ1-1, with a weak D call TRBD1 (5 bases). The CDR3 loop spans 14 amino acids. Trimming pared 5 bases from V and 8 bases from J, leaving 18 bases between. Germline CDR1 is SGHVS and CDR2 is FNYEAQ.

This clonotype has more than one count but fewer than ten. The chain links TRBV25-1 to TRBJ2-5; 8 bases align to TRBD1. Looked up from germline, CDR1 is MGHDK and CDR2 is SYGVNS. The J segment lost 5 bases and the V segment lost 8 bases, leaving 7 bases of the junction unmatched. This CDR3 comprises 13 residues. CDR3 DNA sequence: TGTGCCAGCGCTGGGACAGGCTGGGAGACCCAGTACTTC. Translated: CASAGTGWETQYF.

This chain connects TRBV27 to TRBJ2-7; 9 bases match TRBD2. V was pared by 3 bases and J by 5 bases, with 8 bases of the junction left unmatched. The CDR3 is 15 amino acids. Germline CDR1 MNHEY, CDR2 SMNVEV (reference sequence). The CDR3 nucleotides are TGTGCCAGCAGTTTCCCGGGCGGGAGGGATGACGAGCAGTACTTC. This translates into CASSFPGGRDDEQYF.

This clonotype was seen ten or more times. The chain combines TRBV11-2 with TRBJ2-7; maybe TRBD2 (5 bases). V was clipped by 3 bases and J by 7 bases, with 7 bases between them. This CDR3 has 11 amino acids. Germline CDR1 SGHAT, CDR2 FQNNGV. In DNA, the CDR3 is TGTGCCAGCAGCTTTAGCGTAGAGCAGTACTTC. Its translation: CASSFSVEQYF.

V usage is TRBV9 and J usage is TRBJ1-6; D is ambiguous. V was cut by 0 bases and J by 6 bases, with 7 bases left in between. This CDR3 has 14 residues. In germline, CDR1 is SGDLS, CDR2 YYNGEE. CDR3 in amino acids: CASSVERFNSPLHF. The CDR3 DNA is TGTGCCAGCAGCGTAGAGAGATTTAATTCACCCCTCCACTTT.

The genes are TRBV7-8 and TRBJ1-3, with D perhaps TRBD1 (5 bases). CDR3 length: 14 amino acids. Germline V gene lookup returns CDR1 SGHVS and CDR2 FQNEAQ. Trimming took 5 bases from V and 0 from J, leaving 8 bases between them. Written as DNA, the CDR3 is TGTGCCAGCAGCCCGACAGACTCTGGAAACACCATATATTTT. This sequence encodes CASSPTDSGNTIYF.

This clonotype has more than one count but fewer than ten. This chain joins TRBV7-3 and TRBJ2-2; tentative D call: TRBD2 (5 bases). The germline gives CDR1 SGHTA, CDR2 FQGTGA. The CDR3 contains 12 residues. V lost 6 bases, J lost 7 bases, and 9 bases lay in between. The CDR3 DNA reads TGTGCCAGCAGTGTCAGCGGCGGGGAGCTGTTTTTT. Translation gives CASSVSGGELFF.